Shown below are 31 T cell receptor beta chains from a single sample sequenced in a study of CD8+CD57+ T cells in acquired aplastic anemia. The TCR beta profiling, which covered VDJ combination and CDR3 sequence, was carried out using genomic DNA as the template. TCRdb analysed the reads with MiXCR anew, one entry per CDR3 protein. The table records 350,000 to 450,000 distinct CDR3 sequences, 65% to 80% of them present only once. Material: sorted CD4+, CD8+, or CD8+CD57+ T cells (not recorded which) from PBMCs. The source is a human donor in good health, serving as a control.

As regards this clonotype: The germline gene is not matched at one end of the junction; a read error may be the cause. The chain links TRBV2 to TRBJ1-1; no clear D. CDR3 size: 16 residues. The V gene's germline CDR1 is SNHLY and CDR2 FYNNEI. CDR3 in DNA: TGTGCCAGCAGCCTAGAGGCCACTACCATCACAAATGCGGCTTATTTT. Amino acids: CASSLEATTITNAAYF.

This clonotype showed up many times. The gene calls are TRBV10-3 and TRBJ2-7, with TRBD2 matching over 10 bases. Germline CDR1 and CDR2: ENHRY and SYGVKD. The J segment lost 1 base and the V segment lost 6 bases, leaving 3 bases of the junction unmatched. CDR3 length equals 14 residues. This CDR3 is CAIRPSGGSYEQYF. CDR3 DNA sequence: TGTGCCATCAGGCCTAGCGGGGGTTCCTACGAGCAGTACTTC.

This sequence joins TRBV29-1 and TRBJ1-3; D is undetermined. CDR1 is SQVTM, CDR2 ANQGSEA, per germline. The V end lost 4 bases, the J end lost 6 bases, and 7 bases lay between the germline ends. The CDR3 is 11 residues long. This chain's CDR3 is CSVAHLNTIYF. The DNA of the CDR3 is TGCAGCGTTGCCCACTTAAACACCATATATTTT. The whole variable domain, filled in from reference TRBV29-1 and TRBJ1-3, reads SAVISQKPSRDICQRGTSLTIQCQVDSQVTMMFWYRQQPGQSLTLIATANQGSEATYESGFVIDKFPISRPNLTFSTLTVSNMSPEDSSIYLCSVAHLNTIYFGEGSWLTVV.

The chain carries TRBV5-4 and TRBJ1-1; TRBD1 aligns across 11 bases. The CDR3 loop spans 15 amino acids. V dropped 5 bases and J dropped 1; count of bases not matched to a gene: 4. CDR1 is SGHNT, CDR2 YYREEE, per germline (reference sequence). CDR3 DNA sequence: TGTGCCAGCAGTAGGACAGGGGGCGCGAACACTGAAGCTTTCTTT. It yields the protein CASSRTGGANTEAFF.

The chain is built from TRBV15 and TRBJ2-5; D is undetermined. V lost 0 bases and J 4 bases, leaving 6 bases between the germline ends. Germline CDR1 LNHNV, CDR2 YYDKDF (reference sequence). This CDR3 is built from 13 residues. CDR3 region: CATSRDRTETQYF. The CDR3 DNA is TGTGCCACCAGCAGAGATCGAACAGAGACCCAGTACTTC.

This clonotype occurred once. Because it lacks the conserved phenylalanine or tryptophan at the end, this CDR3 is likely a read error. The chain uses TRBV10-2 and TRBJ2-5, with unresolved D. Germline V gene data show CDR1 as WSHSY and CDR2 as SAAADI. CDR3 length: 12 residues. CDR3 sequence: CASSVAAKNQYY. DNA for the CDR3: TGTGCCAGCAGCGTAGCAGCGAAGAACCAGTACTAC.

The chain is built from TRBV9 and TRBJ2-7; D unresolved. The germline gives CDR1 SGDLS, CDR2 YYNGEE. CDR3 size: 14 residues. Between the trimmed V and J ends, which lost 7 bases and 12 bases, there was a span of 26 bases. CDR3 in DNA: TGTGCCAGCCAGCAGGATCGGGCAAACGTCGTGACGTACTTC. Amino acid sequence: CASQQDRANVVTYF.

This clonotype was observed many times. The V and J genes are TRBV18 and TRBJ2-7, with D unresolved. Trimming removed 2 bases at V and 3 bases at J, with 11 bases between. The CDR3 loop spans 14 amino acids. Germline-derived CDR1 and CDR2 are KGHSH and LQKENI. This chain's CDR3 is CASSPGPTFYEQYF. The CDR3 nucleotides read TGTGCCAGCTCACCAGGGCCCACTTTCTACGAGCAGTACTTC. Variable domain in full (rest from reference TRBV18 and TRBJ2-7): NAGVMQNPRHLVRRRGQEARLRCSPMKGHSHVYWYRQLPEEGLKFMVYLQKENIIDESGMPKERFSAEFPKEGPSILRIQQVVRGDSAAYFCASSPGPTFYEQYFGPGTRLTVT.

This clonotype was seen repeatedly, ten times or more. The gene calls are TRBV6-1 and TRBJ2-7, with D perhaps TRBD1 or TRBD2 (5 bases each). Germline V CDR1 and CDR2: MNHNS, SASEGT. This CDR3 is 13 amino acids long. Trimming cost V 8 bases and J 0 bases, with 11 bases left between them. The CDR3 DNA sequence: TGTGCCAGCGCAGGGACCGTCTCCTACGAGCAGTACTTC. Translating it yields CASAGTVSYEQYF.

This rearrangement joins TRBV20-1 to TRBJ1-5; tentatively, D is TRBD1 (5 bases). The germline V gene has CDR1 DFQATT and CDR2 SNEGSKA (reference sequence). Trimming took off 1 base at V and 5 bases at J, with 15 bases between the two ends. The CDR3 loop spans 15 amino acids. CDR3 DNA: TGCAGTGCTAGAGGACTCAGGGCTAGTTATCAGCCCCAGCATTTT. Encoded protein: CSARGLRASYQPQHF.

Notes on this clonotype: The germline gene is not matched at one end of the junction; a read error may be the cause. The chain is built from TRBV9 and TRBJ2-7, with TRBD2 matching 9 bases. The CDR3 consists of 14 residues. Per germline, CDR1 SGDLS and CDR2 YYNGEE. The CDR3 protein is CASSGGAAGGDQDF. The CDR3 DNA reads as TGTGCCAGCAGTGGGGGGGCCGCGGGGGGGGACCAAGACTTC. The full variable domain, with the rest looked up from reference TRBV9 and TRBJ2-7, is DSGVTQTPKHLITATGQRVTLRCSPRSGDLSVYWYQQSLDQGLQFLIQYYNGEERAKGNILERFSAQQFPDLHSELNLSSLELGDSALYFCASSGGAAGGDQDFGPGTRLTVT.

The chain is built from TRBV19 and TRBJ1-5; D gene ambiguous. Germline V gives CDR1 LNHDA, CDR2 SQIVND (reference sequence). Trimming took off 5 bases at V and 0 bases at J, with 14 bases between the two ends. CDR3 length: 16 residues. The CDR3 spells CASSVCPPYSNQPQHF. CDR3 bases: TGTGCCAGTAGTGTGTGCCCGCCCTATAGCAATCAGCCCCAGCATTTT. Looking up the rest from reference TRBV19 and TRBJ1-5 gives the full variable domain: DGGITQSPKYLFRKEGQNVTLSCEQNLNHDAMYWYRQDPGQGLRLIYYSQIVNDFQKGDIAEGYSVSREKKESFPLTVTSAQKNPTAFYLCASSVCPPYSNQPQHFGDGTRLSIL.

The J gene is TRBJ2-1, the V gene TRBV5-5; 8 bases agree with TRBD2. The V gene end was trimmed by 4 bases and the J gene end by 0 bases; junction bases not matched to a gene: 12. Germline CDR1 and CDR2: SGHKS and YYEKEE (reference sequence). This CDR3 has 18 amino acids. Here the CDR3 DNA reads TGTGCCAGCAGCCCGGGACCAGCGGGGGAGAGCTCCTACAATGAGCAGTTCTTC. Translated: CASSPGPAGESSYNEQFF.

Regarding this clonotype: The junction and the germline gene differ at one end; a read error may be behind it. The chain uses TRBV19 and TRBJ1-2; D uncertain. Germline V gene lookup returns CDR1 LNHDA and CDR2 SQIVND (reference sequence). This CDR3 is 12 amino acids long. CDR3 sequence (DNA): TGTGCCAGAACACCCCCGTTGGATGGCGCACCCTTC. Residues: CARTPPLDGAPF.

A word on this clonotype: This likely comes from a read error, as the CDR3 has no conserved phenylalanine or tryptophan at its end. The DNA is omitted, as the CDR3 cannot be located on it reliably, and the CDR3 follows TCRdb's listing. V is TRBV2 and J is TRBJ1-2. Germline V CDR1 and CDR2: SNHLY, FYNNEI. Both ends counted, the CDR3 spans 12 residues. CDR3 amino acids: CASSLNVDGYSY.

This clonotype has only a few counts. A read error is possible here, since a much larger clone lies one base away. This rearrangement joins TRBV19 to TRBJ1-4; D not resolved. The V gene's germline CDR1 is LNHDA and CDR2 SQIVND (reference sequence). The length of the CDR3 is 13 residues. The CDR3 loop reads CASRRATNEELFF. The CDR3 DNA reads TGTGCCAGTAGGAGGGCAACTAATGAAGAACTGTTTTTT.

This clonotype was recorded a few times. CDR3 loop: CASHRDRGGNQPQHF. CDR3 in DNA: TGTGCCAGCCACCGGGACAGGGGAGGCAATCAGCCCCAGCATTTT. V gene TRBV19 combines with J gene TRBJ1-5; 10 bases line up with TRBD1. Per the germline V gene, CDR1 is LNHDA and CDR2 is SQIVND (reference sequence). This CDR3 is built from 15 residues. V shed 9 bases and J 2 bases; nucleotides not matched to a gene: 7.

This clonotype was counted between two and nine times. The chain carries TRBV6-1 and TRBJ2-3, with 7 positions matching TRBD1. This CDR3 has 14 residues. Germline assignment: CDR1 MNHNS and CDR2 SASEGT. J lost 5 bases, V lost 6 bases, and 8 bases had no gene match. CDR3 bases: TGTGCCAGCAGGGAACTGACAGGGTTAGATACGCAGTATTTT. Its translation: CASRELTGLDTQYF.

On this clonotype: The germline gene is not matched at one end of the junction; a read error may be the cause. The CDR3 DNA reads TGTGCCACCAGCAACGCGGGGCGCACTGAAGCTTTCGATCAGTACTTC. Translating it yields CATSNAGRTEAFDQYF. This rearrangement joins TRBV7-2 to TRBJ2-7, with D tentatively TRBD2 (6 bases). Germline lookup yields CDR1 SGHTA and CDR2 FQGNSA. CDR3 size: 16 residues.

A remark on this clonotype: This may stem from a read error, because a much larger clone lies one nucleotide away. The conserved closing phenylalanine or tryptophan is absent in this CDR3, likely reflecting a read error. This chain joins TRBV2 and TRBJ2-7, with 11 nucleotides matching TRBD2. The length of the CDR3 is 15 residues. The junction had 11 bases not matched to a gene; V was cut back by 6 bases and J by 7 bases. The germline gives CDR1 SNHLY, CDR2 FYNNEI. The DNA of the CDR3 is TGTGCCAGCAGCCGATCTAGCGGGGGGCCAGGGGAGCAGTACTTA. This codes for CASSRSSGGPGEQYL.

About this clonotype: Because the CDR3's place on the DNA is in doubt, the DNA is left out and the CDR3 is given as listed by TCRdb. The chain has TRBV7-9 and TRBJ1-2. The germline gives CDR1 SEHNR, CDR2 FQNEAQ (reference sequence). The CDR3 is 15 amino acids in total, end residues counted. Here the CDR3 reads CASSLSTDTQYFGTF.

In regard to this clonotype: The germline gene is not matched at one end of the junction; a read error may be the cause. This chain joins TRBV5-1 and TRBJ2-7; D possibly corresponds to TRBD1 (6 bases). The CDR3 is made up of 13 amino acids. CDR1 is SGHRS, CDR2 YFSETQ, per germline. CDR3 nucleotide sequence: TGTGCCAGCAGCCAAGGGCAGGGGCCGGGGCAGTACTTC. Its translation: CASSQGQGPGQYF.

V gene TRBV7-9 combines with J gene TRBJ2-3; no clear D gene. The ends were cut back, 3 bases at V and 2 bases at J, with 9 bases in the middle. CDR3 size: 14 residues. The V gene's germline CDR1 is SEHNR and CDR2 FQNEAQ (reference sequence). The CDR3 nucleotides read TGTGCCAGCAGCTTTATTCCGATCACAGATACGCAGTATTTT. Protein: CASSFIPITDTQYF.

This chain joins TRBV29-1 and TRBJ2-7; D is possibly TRBD1 (6 bases). From germline, CDR1 is SQVTM and CDR2 ANQGSEA. V lost 6 bases and J lost 4, with 16 bases in between. The CDR3 runs to 13 residues. The CDR3 region is CSVARGIGYEQYF. CDR3 DNA sequence: TGCAGCGTCGCCAGGGGCATAGGGTACGAGCAGTACTTC.

This clonotype was seen a handful of times. The CDR3 end shows no conserved phenylalanine or tryptophan, and so a read error is likely. The V and J genes are TRBV5-1 and TRBJ2-5; D call uncertain. Germline values: CDR1 SGHRS, CDR2 YFSETQ. V lost 0 bases and J 1 base, leaving 10 bases between the germline ends. The CDR3 extends over 15 amino acids. CDR3 region: CASSLARNAQETQYL. The CDR3, as DNA: TGCGCCAGCAGCTTGGCCCGGAACGCCCAAGAGACCCAGTACCTC.

The genes are TRBV25-1 and TRBJ2-7; the D is unclear. Germline V lookup: CDR1 MGHDK, CDR2 SYGVNS. The CDR3 loop spans 15 amino acids. V gave up 5 bases and J gave up 0 bases, with 14 bases separating them. The CDR3 DNA follows: TGTGCCAGCAGTTCCTCCGCTTGGGTCTCCTACGAGCAGTACTTC. Translated: CASSSSAWVSYEQYF.

V usage is TRBV20-1 and J usage is TRBJ2-5; 8 bases map to TRBD1. The CDR3 contains 13 residues. From germline, CDR1 is DFQATT and CDR2 SNEGSKA (reference sequence). V dropped 6 bases and J dropped 2; count of bases not matched to a gene: 5. The CDR3 bases are TGCAGTGCGCGGACAGGGACACAAGAGACCCAGTACTTC. Translating gives CSARTGTQETQYF.

The J gene is TRBJ2-5, the V gene TRBV11-2; D is perhaps TRBD1 (6 bases). The CDR3 has 17 residues. With 10 bases removed from V and 7 bases from J, the gap between germline ends came to 31 bases. Germline CDR1 SGHAT, CDR2 FQNNGV. CDR3: CATKPLDVVTGARTQYF. The DNA of the CDR3 is TGTGCCACCAAACCACTGGACGTGGTGACAGGAGCCAGGACCCAGTACTTC.

The chain is built from TRBV20-1 and TRBJ1-4; TRBD1 is a possible D gene (5 bases). Germline V CDR1 and CDR2: DFQATT, SNEGSKA (reference sequence). The CDR3 contains 15 residues. Trimming removed 2 bases from V and 5 bases from J, with 15 bases in between. This CDR3 reads CSARPGLARNEKLFF. The CDR3 DNA reads as TGCAGTGCTAGACCGGGACTAGCGAGGAATGAAAAACTGTTTTTT.

A note on this clonotype: One end of the junction does not line up with germline, which may come from a read error. This chain connects TRBV7-2 to TRBJ2-2, with a tentative D call TRBD2 (5 bases). CDR1 is SGHTA and CDR2 is FQGNSA in the germline V gene. This CDR3 spans 14 amino acids. The CDR3 loop reads CASSLGFCTGKLLF. For the CDR3, the DNA is TGTGCCAGCAGCTTAGGGTTTTGTACCGGGAAGCTGTTATTT.

A remark on this clonotype: One base away lies a much larger clone, so this may be a sequencing read error. The conserved closing phenylalanine or tryptophan is absent in this CDR3, likely reflecting a read error. This chain links TRBV5-6 with TRBJ2-7; D is possibly TRBD1 (6 bases). V shed 4 bases and J shed 7 bases, with 15 bases lying between them. Looked up from germline, CDR1 is SGHDT and CDR2 is YYEEEE. The CDR3 totals 13 residues. The CDR3 bases are TGTGCCAGCAGCACCGGACAGTTGGGGGAGCAGTACTCC. It is translated as CASSTGQLGEQYS.